A selection of T cell receptor beta chains follows, all from one sample in a study of regulatory T cells in long-lasting Graves disease. Each CDR3 protein gets one entry after TCRdb re-called the multiplex PCR reads with MiXCR. Of hundreds of thousands of distinct CDR3 sequences in the sample, less than 25% were seen once. The source material was peripheral blood mononuclear cells (PBMCs), sampled when the disease was refractory, from a patient treated with antithyroid drugs. Source of these receptors: a female donor with Graves disease. The CDR3 runs from the conserved cysteine through the conserved F or W. A D gene is named only where the DNA matches it firmly. Only some rows state a clone size, as once, few, many or a class for expanded clones.

j_call cdr3_length d_call v_call clone_size cdr3_nt cdr3_aa
TRBJ2-2 20 TRBD1 TRBV14 many TGTGCCAGCAGCCAAGATCGAATTTTTGGGGACAGGGGGCGAAGCGGGGAGCTGTTTTTT CASSQDRIFGDRGRSGELFF
TRBJ1-5 13 . TRBV14 . TGTGCCAGCAGCCAAGAATTTCTGGAGCCCCAGCATTTT CASSQEFLEPQHF
TRBJ2-1 14 . TRBV10-3 . TGTGCCATCAGGGGCGAAAGCTCCTACAATGAGCAGTTCTTC CAIRGESSYNEQFF
TRBJ2-7 17 TRBD2 TRBV12-3/TRBV12-4 many TGTGCCAGCAGTCCTCACTTAGAAGCGGGAAGCTCCTACGAGCAGTACTTC CASSPHLEAGSSYEQYF
TRBJ1-1 13 . TRBV6-1 . TGTGCCAGCAGATCCGCGGAAAACACTGAAGCTTTCTTT CASRSAENTEAFF
TRBJ1-2 12 TRBD1 TRBV27 few TGTGCCAGTGGGACAGGGTGGTATGGCTACACCTTC CASGTGWYGYTF
TRBJ2-1 15 . TRBV18 . TGTGCCAGCTCACCCTTGGTAGGAGGTGACAATGAGCAGTTCTTC CASSPLVGGDNEQFF
TRBJ2-6 14 . TRBV29-1 few TGCAGCGTCGAACAGATCTCTGGGGCCAACGTCCTGACTTTC CSVEQISGANVLTF
TRBJ2-2 16 TRBD1 TRBV6-1 . TGTGCCAGCATTACCCACGAGGGGGCGCAAACCGGGGAGCTGTTTTTT CASITHEGAQTGELFF
TRBJ1-5 15 . TRBV20-1 . TGCAGTGCTAGTCTCTCAGTAGTCACATATCAGCCCCAGCATTTT CSASLSVVTYQPQHF
TRBJ2-7 14 . TRBV6-2/TRBV6-3 few TGTGCCAGCAGTTGGCGAGCGTACACCTACGAGCAGTACTTC CASSWRAYTYEQYF
TRBJ2-5 17 . TRBV7-8 few TGTGCCAGCAGCTTAGGTAGCCGGGTTCAGAGGCAAGAGACCCAGTACTTC CASSLGSRVQRQETQYF
TRBJ2-7 15 . TRBV7-2 few TGTGCCAGCAGCTTAGTGGACAGCGACTCCTACGAGCAGTACTTC CASSLVDSDSYEQYF
TRBJ1-1 16 . TRBV19 . TGTGCCAGTAGTTTCGGGACGGGACGCTTGAACACTGAAGCTTTCTTT CASSFGTGRLNTEAFF
TRBJ1-5 15 . TRBV28 many TGTGCCAGCAGTTTAGGAGTAGTGGTCAATCAGCCCCAGCATTTT CASSLGVVVNQPQHF
TRBJ2-7 11 . TRBV29-1 many TGCAGCGGAACGACGGATTACGAGCAGTACTTC CSGTTDYEQYF
TRBJ2-7 16 TRBD2 TRBV3-1 few TGTGCCAGCAGCCACGTTCCTGGGACTAGCGCCTACGAGCAGTACTTC CASSHVPGTSAYEQYF
TRBJ2-7 14 . TRBV28 many TGTGCCAGCAGCTCCGGGACAACGAACTACGAGCAGTACTTC CASSSGTTNYEQYF
TRBJ1-1 13 . TRBV28 many TGTGCCAGCAGTTACGACAGGAACACTGAAGCTTTCTTT CASSYDRNTEAFF
TRBJ2-7 13 . TRBV24-1 many TGTGCCACCAGTGACCCCATTACCTACGAGCAGTACTTC CATSDPITYEQYF
TRBJ1-4 13 . TRBV20-1 many TGCAGTGCTAGAGATTTAGGGACGGAAAAACTGTTTTTT CSARDLGTEKLFF
TRBJ1-5 15 . TRBV7-8 many TGTGCCAGCAGCACGGCAACAGGCGCCAATCAGCCCCAGCATTTT CASSTATGANQPQHF
TRBJ1-1 13 TRBD1 TRBV27 many TGTGCCAGCAGTTGGACAGGGGACACTGAAGCTTTCTTT CASSWTGDTEAFF
TRBJ2-3 22 TRBD2 TRBV28 . TGTGCCAGCAGCAACCCAGGCTCCACTAGCGGTATTCCCCGGGGTCGCACAGATACGCAGTATTTT CASSNPGSTSGIPRGRTDTQYF
TRBJ2-3 15 . TRBV6-2/TRBV6-3 . TGTGCCAGCAGTTACGGGGTTGTGAGCACAGATACGCAGTATTTT CASSYGVVSTDTQYF
TRBJ2-5 14 . TRBV27 many TGTGCCAGCAGTTTATTAAGACAGAGAGAGACCCAGTACTTC CASSLLRQRETQYF
TRBJ2-5 15 . TRBV7-8 . TGTGCCAGCAGCTCCGCCGCCAGGGACCAAGAGACCCAGTACTTC CASSSAARDQETQYF
TRBJ2-2 14 . TRBV12-3/TRBV12-4 many TGTGCCAGCAGCCCTTCATCGGGGGCCGGGGAGCTGTTTTTT CASSPSSGAGELFF
TRBJ2-7 15 TRBD2 TRBV6-1 . TGTGCCAGCCTTGGACTAGGGGCTAGAAACTACGAGCAGTACTTC CASLGLGARNYEQYF
TRBJ2-7 16 . TRBV11-2 many TGTGCCAGCAGTTCAATCAGGGGCACCCGCTCCTACGAGCAGTACTTC CASSSIRGTRSYEQYF
TRBJ2-1 13 . TRBV28 few TGTGCCAGCAGTTTTTTAGGTTCAGATGAGCAGTTCTTC CASSFLGSDEQFF
TRBJ1-1 13 . TRBV6-2/TRBV6-3 few TGTGCCAGCAGTAACAGCGGGAGGGACAAAGGTTTCTTT CASSNSGRDKGFF
TRBJ2-5 17 TRBD2 TRBV5-5 few TGTGCCAGCAGCTTGGCCCAAGGACTAGCGGCACAAGAGACCCAGTACTTC CASSLAQGLAAQETQYF
TRBJ2-2 15 TRBD2 TRBV19 . TGTGCCAGTCTAAGCGGGGGAGAGATTATCGGGGAGCTGTTTTTT CASLSGGEIIGELFF
TRBJ1-1 17 . TRBV12-3/TRBV12-4 many TGTGCCAGCAGTTTAGGGGGGAGAGGGGAGATGAACACTGAAGCTTTCTTT CASSLGGRGEMNTEAFF
TRBJ2-1 12 . TRBV5-1 few TGCGCCAGCAGCTTGGAGGAGTCTGAGCAGTTCTTC CASSLEESEQFF
TRBJ1-1 15 TRBD1 TRBV4-1 . TGCGCCAGCAGCCAAGGACAGGGACTGAACACTGAAGCTTTCTTT CASSQGQGLNTEAFF
TRBJ1-1 22 TRBD1 TRBV29-1 few TGCAGCGTTGAAAAGGGAATCCGTCTAAGAACCGGGACAGGGGGCTATGACACTGAAGCTTTCTTT CSVEKGIRLRTGTGGYDTEAFF
TRBJ1-1 13 . TRBV5-5 few TGTGCCAGCATTAAGGACTCTCACACTGAAGCTTTCTTT CASIKDSHTEAFF
TRBJ1-6 18 . TRBV27 few TGTGCCAGCAGTCCAACCCCGCCAGGGAGCTCCTATAATTCACCCCTCCACTTT CASSPTPPGSSYNSPLHF